This entry concerns a single T cell receptor beta chain. Its antigen remains unidentified. This record belongs to a study of cytomegalovirus exposure and HLA in healthy donors. Whole-study results and caveats: In terms of immune exposure information, only CMV serostatus was available. Later analysis associated a missense DCLRE1C variant with TCR beta V- and J-gene trimming.

The PCR had 60 Vbeta and 13 Jbeta primers. The protocol was immunoSEQ multiplex PCR, while the TCRdb copy is restricted to in-frame clones and leaves out a portion. The sample comprises roughly 140,000 clones, 80% to 90% of which are singletons, and approximately 4.2% rests with the top ten. Germline CDR1 and CDR2: SEHNR and FQNEAQ (reference sequence). Trimming removed 3 bases at V and 2 bases at J, with 10 bases between. The CDR3 contains 14 residues. The TCR was taken from a woman aged 40-49 years in good health and CMV-seropositive. The chain recombines TRBV7-9 with TRBJ2-5, with a possible D match to TRBD1 (5 bases). The sample consisted of PBMCs. CDR3 residues: CASSFDSLQETQYF. The CDR3 DNA reads as TGTGCCAGCAGCTTCGACAGCCTTCAAGAGACCCAGTACTTC.